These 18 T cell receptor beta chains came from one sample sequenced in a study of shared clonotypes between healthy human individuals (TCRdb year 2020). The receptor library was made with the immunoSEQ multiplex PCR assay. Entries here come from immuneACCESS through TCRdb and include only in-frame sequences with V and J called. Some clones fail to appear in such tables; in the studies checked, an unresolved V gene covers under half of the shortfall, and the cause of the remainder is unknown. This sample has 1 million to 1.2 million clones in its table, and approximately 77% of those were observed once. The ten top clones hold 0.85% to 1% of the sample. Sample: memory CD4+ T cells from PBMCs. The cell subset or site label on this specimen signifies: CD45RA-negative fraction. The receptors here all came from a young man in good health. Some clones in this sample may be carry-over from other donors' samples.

The CDR3: CAWSVGVKKQFF. The DNA of the CDR3 is TGTGCCTGGAGTGTCGGCGTAAAGAAGCAGTTCTTC. The chain links TRBV30 to TRBJ2-1; D is ambiguous. Germline-derived CDR1 and CDR2 are GTSNPN and SVGIG (reference sequence). V was trimmed by 0 bases and J by 11 bases, leaving 11 bases between them. This CDR3 is built from 12 residues.

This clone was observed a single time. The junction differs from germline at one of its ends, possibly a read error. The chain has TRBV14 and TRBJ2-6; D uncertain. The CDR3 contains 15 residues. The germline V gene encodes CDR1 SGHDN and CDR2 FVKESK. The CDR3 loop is CASSQVTSGANVLTF. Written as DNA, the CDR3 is TGTGCCAGCAGTCAAGTGACCTCTGGGGCCAACGTCCTGACTTTC.

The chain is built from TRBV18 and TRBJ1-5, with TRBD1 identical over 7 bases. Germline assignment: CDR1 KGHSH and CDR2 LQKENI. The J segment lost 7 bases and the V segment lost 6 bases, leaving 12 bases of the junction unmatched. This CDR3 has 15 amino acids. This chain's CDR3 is CASSQQGFGQQPQHF. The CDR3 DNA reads TGTGCCAGCTCCCAACAGGGGTTCGGTCAACAGCCCCAGCATTTT.

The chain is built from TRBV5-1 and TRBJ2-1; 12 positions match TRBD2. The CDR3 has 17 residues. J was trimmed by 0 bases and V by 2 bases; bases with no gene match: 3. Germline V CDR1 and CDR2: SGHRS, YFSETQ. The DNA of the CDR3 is TGCGCCAGCAGCTTTTCGACTAGCGGGAGCTCCTACAATGAGCAGTTCTTC. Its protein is CASSFSTSGSSYNEQFF.

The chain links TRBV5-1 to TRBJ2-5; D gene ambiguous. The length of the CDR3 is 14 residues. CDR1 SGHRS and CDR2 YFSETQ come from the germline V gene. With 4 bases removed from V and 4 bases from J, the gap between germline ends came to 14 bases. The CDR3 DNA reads TGCGCCAGCAGCCCCAATGGGGTCCGAGAGACCCAGTACTTC. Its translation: CASSPNGVRETQYF.

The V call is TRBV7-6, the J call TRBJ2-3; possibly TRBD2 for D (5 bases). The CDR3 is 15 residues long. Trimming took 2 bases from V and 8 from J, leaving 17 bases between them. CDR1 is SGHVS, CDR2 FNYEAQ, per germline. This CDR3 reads CASSLFVRDSGTQYF. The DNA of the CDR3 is TGTGCCAGCAGCTTATTTGTCCGGGATAGTGGTACGCAGTATTTT.

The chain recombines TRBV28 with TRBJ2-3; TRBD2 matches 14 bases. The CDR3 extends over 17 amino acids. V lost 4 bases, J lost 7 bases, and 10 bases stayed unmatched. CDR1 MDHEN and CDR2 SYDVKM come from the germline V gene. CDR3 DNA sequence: TGTGCCAGCAGTTCAGCGGGACTAGCGGGAGACGGGCATACGCAGTATTTT. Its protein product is CASSSAGLAGDGHTQYF.

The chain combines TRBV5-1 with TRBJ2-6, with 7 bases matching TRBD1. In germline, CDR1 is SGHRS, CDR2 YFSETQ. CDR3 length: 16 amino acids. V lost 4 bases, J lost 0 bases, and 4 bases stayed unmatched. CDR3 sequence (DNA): TGCGCCAGCAGCGTGGGACAGTTCTCTGGGGCCAACGTCCTGACTTTC. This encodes CASSVGQFSGANVLTF. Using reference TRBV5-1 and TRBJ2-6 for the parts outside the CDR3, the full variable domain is KAGVTQTPRYLIKTRGQQVTLSCSPISGHRSVSWYQQTPGQGLQFLFEYFSETQRNKGNFPGRFSGRQFSNSRSEMNVSTLELGDSALYLCASSVGQFSGANVLTFGAGSRLTVL.

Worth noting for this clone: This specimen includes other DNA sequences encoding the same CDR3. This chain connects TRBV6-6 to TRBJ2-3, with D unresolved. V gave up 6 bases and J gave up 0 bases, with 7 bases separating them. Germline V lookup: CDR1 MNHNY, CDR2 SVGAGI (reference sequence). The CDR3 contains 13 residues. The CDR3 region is CASSLDSTDTQYF. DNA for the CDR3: TGTGCCAGCAGCTTGGACAGCACAGATACGCAGTATTTT.

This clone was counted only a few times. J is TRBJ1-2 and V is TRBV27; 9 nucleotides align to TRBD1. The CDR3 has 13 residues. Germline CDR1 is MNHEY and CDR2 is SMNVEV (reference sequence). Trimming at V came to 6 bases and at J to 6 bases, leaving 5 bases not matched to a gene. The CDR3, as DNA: TGTGCCAGCAGAACACAGGGGGCAGATGGCTACACCTTC. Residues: CASRTQGADGYTF.

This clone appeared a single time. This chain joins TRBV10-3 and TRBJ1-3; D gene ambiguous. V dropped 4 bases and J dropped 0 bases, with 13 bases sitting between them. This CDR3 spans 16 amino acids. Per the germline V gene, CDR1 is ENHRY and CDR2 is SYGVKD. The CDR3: CAISGQPVSSGNTIYF. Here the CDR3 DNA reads TGTGCCATCAGTGGACAACCCGTGAGCTCTGGAAACACCATATATTTT.

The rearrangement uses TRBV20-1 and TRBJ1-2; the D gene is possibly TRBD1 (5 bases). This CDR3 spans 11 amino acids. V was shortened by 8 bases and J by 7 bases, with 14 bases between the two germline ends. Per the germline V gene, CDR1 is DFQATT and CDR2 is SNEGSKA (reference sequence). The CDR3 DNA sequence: TGCAGTCTCGGGACCGCGGGTGGCTACACCTTC. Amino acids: CSLGTAGGYTF.

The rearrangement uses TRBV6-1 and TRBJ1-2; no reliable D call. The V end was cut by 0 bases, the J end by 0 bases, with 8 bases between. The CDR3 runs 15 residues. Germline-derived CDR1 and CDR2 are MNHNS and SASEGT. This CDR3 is CASSEALGTNYGYTF. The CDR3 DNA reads TGTGCCAGCAGTGAAGCGCTAGGGACTAACTATGGCTACACCTTC.

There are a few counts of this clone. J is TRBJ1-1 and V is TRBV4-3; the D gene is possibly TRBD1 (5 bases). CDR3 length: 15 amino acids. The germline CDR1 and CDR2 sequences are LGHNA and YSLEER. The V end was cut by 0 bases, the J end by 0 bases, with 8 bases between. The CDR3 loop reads CASSQEPGMNTEAFF. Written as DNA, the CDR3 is TGCGCCAGCAGCCAAGAGCCAGGGATGAACACTGAAGCTTTCTTT.

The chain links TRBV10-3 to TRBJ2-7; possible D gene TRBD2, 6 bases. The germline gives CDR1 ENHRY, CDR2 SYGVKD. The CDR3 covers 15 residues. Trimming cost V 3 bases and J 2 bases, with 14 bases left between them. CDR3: CAISESYGSPYEQYF. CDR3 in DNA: TGTGCCATCAGTGAATCTTACGGGAGCCCCTACGAGCAGTACTTC.

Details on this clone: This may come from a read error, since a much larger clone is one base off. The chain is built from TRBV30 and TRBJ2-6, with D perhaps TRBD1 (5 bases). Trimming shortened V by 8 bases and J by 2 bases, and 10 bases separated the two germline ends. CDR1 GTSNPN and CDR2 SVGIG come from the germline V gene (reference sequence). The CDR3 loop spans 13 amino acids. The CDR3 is CARRGAGANVLTF. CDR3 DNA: TGTGCCAGAAGGGGTGCTGGGGCCAACGTCCTGACTTTC.

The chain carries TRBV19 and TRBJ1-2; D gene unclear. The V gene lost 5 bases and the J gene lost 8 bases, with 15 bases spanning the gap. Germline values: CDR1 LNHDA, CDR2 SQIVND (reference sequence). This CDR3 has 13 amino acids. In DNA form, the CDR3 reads TGTGCCAGTAGTCCCGGCTACGGAAAAGGCTACACCTTC. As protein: CASSPGYGKGYTF.

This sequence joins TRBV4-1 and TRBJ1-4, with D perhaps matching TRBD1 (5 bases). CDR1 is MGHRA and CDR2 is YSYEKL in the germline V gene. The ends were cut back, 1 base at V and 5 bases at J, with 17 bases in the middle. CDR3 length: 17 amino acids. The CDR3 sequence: CASSQVRTAGPNEKLFF. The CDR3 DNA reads TGCGCCAGCAGCCAAGTTCGTACCGCGGGGCCGAATGAAAAACTGTTTTTT.